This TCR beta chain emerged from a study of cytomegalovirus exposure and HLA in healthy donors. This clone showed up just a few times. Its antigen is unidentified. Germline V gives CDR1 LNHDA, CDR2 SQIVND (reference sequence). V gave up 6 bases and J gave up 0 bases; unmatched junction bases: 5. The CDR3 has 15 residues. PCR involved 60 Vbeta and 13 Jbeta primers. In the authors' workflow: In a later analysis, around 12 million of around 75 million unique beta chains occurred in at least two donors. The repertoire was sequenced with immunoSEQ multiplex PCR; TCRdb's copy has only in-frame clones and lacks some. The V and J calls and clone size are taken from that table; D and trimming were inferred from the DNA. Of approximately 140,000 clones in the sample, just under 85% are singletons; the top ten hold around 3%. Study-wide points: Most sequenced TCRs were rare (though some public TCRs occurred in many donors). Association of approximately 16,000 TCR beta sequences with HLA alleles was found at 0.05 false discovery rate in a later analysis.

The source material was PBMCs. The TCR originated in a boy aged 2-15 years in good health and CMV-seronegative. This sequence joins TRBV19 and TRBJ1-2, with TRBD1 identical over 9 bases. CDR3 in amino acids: CASRRTGATNYGYTF. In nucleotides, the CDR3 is TGTGCCAGTAGACGGACAGGGGCAACTAACTATGGCTACACCTTC. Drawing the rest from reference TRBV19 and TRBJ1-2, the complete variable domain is DGGITQSPKYLFRKEGQNVTLSCEQNLNHDAMYWYRQDPGQGLRLIYYSQIVNDFQKGDIAEGYSVSREKKESFPLTVTSAQKNPTAFYLCASRRTGATNYGYTFGSGTRLTVV.